This T cell receptor (beta chain) derives from a study of early T cells in non-severe SARS-CoV-2 infection. Study at large: Sequencing of unsorted whole blood was done on bulk RNA, leaving chains unpaired.

This clonotype has ten or more counts. One entry per CDR3 protein, called by TCRdb with MiXCR from the 5' RACE reads. This sample has under 70,000 distinct CDR3 sequences, with approximately 13% found just once. This receptor was identified in an adult who was a healthcare worker with PCR-confirmed SARS-CoV-2 infection or an uninfected control (not recorded which). Here the sequenced sample was whole blood, taken at baseline.

CDR3 sequence reads: CASSSITGSRYNEQFF. CDR3 in DNA: TGTGCCAGCAGTTCAATTACGGGGTCCCGCTACAATGAGCAGTTCTTC. The gene calls are TRBV11-2 and TRBJ2-1; maybe TRBD2 (5 bases). In germline, CDR1 is SGHAT, CDR2 FQNNGV. The germline V and J ends were trimmed by 6 bases and 3 bases, with 18 bases remaining between them. The CDR3 is made up of 16 amino acids.